The sequence of this T cell receptor (beta chain) was determined in a study of CD8+CD57+ T cells in acquired aplastic anemia. Study-level background: Isolated CD4+ and CD8+ cells, once sorted, yielded DNA averaging approximately 3 ug. Study outcomes and limitations: In CD8+ cells, Simpson's diversity showed no significant difference between patients and controls.

In this sample, this clonotype turned up many times. As yet, its antigen is unknown. Germline CDR1 SGHVS, CDR2 FQNEAQ. V shed 5 bases and J shed 1 base, with 8 bases lying between them. The CDR3 spans 13 residues. All sequencing subjects had displayed CD8+CD57+ cell expansion on flow cytometry. All patients had severe acquired aplastic anemia. By the time of blood sampling, patients had still received no therapy. Investigators profiled TCR beta VDJ and CDR3 from genomic DNA template. TCRdb reanalysed the reads using MiXCR and keeps one entry per CDR3 protein. This table has hundreds of thousands of distinct CDR3 sequences, about a third appearing once.

The chain carries TRBV7-8 and TRBJ1-1; no reliable D call. The sequence was collected from a human donor with aplastic anemia. The specimen sequenced was sorted CD4+, CD8+, or CD8+CD57+ T cells (not recorded which) from PBMCs. CDR3 nucleotides: TGTGCCAGCAGCCGCAGTAGGAACACTGAAGCTTTCTTT. Amino acid sequence: CASSRSRNTEAFF.